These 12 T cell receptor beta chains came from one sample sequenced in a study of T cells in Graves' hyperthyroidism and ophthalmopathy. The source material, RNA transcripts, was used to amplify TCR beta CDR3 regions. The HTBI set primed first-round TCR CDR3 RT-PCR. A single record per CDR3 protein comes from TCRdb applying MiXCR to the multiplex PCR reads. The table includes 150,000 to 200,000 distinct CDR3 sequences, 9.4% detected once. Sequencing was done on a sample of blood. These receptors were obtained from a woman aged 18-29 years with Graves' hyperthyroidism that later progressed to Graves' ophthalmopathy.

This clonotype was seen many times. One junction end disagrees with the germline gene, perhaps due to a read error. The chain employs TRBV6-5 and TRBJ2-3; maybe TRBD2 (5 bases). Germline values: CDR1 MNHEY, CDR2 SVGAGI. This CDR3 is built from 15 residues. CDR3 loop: CASSLGGGSTDTQYF. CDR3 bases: TGCGCCAGCAGCTTGGGCGGCGGGAGCACAGATACGCAGTATTTT.

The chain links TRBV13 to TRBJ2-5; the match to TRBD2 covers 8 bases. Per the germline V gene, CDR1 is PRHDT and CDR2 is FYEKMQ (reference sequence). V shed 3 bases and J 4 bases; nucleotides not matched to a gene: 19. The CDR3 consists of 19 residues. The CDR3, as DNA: TGTGCCAGCAGCTTTAGGAGCGGGAGCGGGCTGGGTATAGGAGAGACCCAGTACTTC. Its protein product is CASSFRSGSGLGIGETQYF.

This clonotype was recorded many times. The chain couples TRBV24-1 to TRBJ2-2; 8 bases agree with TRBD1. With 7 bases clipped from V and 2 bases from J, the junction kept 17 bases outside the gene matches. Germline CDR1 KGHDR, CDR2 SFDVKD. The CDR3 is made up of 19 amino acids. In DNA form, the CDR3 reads TGTGCCACCAGCACGATACTAATGGGGACAGGCGATAACACCGGGGAGCTGTTTTTT. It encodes CATSTILMGTGDNTGELFF.

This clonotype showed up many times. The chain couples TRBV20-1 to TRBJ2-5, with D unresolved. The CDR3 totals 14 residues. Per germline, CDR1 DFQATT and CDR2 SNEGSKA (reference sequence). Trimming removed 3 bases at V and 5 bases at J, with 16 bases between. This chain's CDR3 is CSASRGDPKETQYF. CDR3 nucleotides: TGCAGTGCTAGTCGTGGGGATCCAAAGGAGACCCAGTACTTC.

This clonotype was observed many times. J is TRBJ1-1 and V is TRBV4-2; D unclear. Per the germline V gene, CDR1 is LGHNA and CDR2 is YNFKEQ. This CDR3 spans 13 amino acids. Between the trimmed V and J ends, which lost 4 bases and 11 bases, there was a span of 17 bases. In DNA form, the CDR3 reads TGTGCCAGCAGCCCCTCCCGGGGTATTCGGGCTTTCTTT. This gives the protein CASSPSRGIRAFF.

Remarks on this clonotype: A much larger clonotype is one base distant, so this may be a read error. Here the CDR3 DNA reads TGTGCCAGTAGTACTAGCGGGGATCCCTACAATGAGCAGCTCTTC. Its translation: CASSTSGDPYNEQLF. This chain uses TRBV19 with TRBJ2-1; TRBD2 aligns across 9 bases. Germline-derived CDR1 and CDR2 are LNHDA and SQIVND (reference sequence). The CDR3 length is 15 residues.

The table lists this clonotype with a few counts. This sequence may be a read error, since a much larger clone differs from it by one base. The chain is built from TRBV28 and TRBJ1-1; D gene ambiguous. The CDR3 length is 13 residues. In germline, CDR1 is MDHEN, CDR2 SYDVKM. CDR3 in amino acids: CANSSNTRTEAFF. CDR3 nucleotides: TGTGCCAACAGTTCAAACACGCGAACTGAAGCTTTCTTT.

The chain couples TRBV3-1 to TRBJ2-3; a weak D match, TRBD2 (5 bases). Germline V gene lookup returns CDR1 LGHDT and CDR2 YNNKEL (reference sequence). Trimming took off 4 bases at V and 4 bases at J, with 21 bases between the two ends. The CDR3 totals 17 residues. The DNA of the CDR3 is TGTGCCAGCAGCCTAGACACCCGGGAAAATAGGGCAGATACGCAGTATTTT. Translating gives CASSLDTRENRADTQYF.

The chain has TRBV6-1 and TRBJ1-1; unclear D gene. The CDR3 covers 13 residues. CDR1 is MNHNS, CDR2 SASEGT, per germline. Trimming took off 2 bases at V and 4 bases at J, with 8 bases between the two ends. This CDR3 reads CASSESEITEAFF. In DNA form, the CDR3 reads TGTGCCAGCAGTGAAAGTGAAATCACTGAAGCTTTCTTT.

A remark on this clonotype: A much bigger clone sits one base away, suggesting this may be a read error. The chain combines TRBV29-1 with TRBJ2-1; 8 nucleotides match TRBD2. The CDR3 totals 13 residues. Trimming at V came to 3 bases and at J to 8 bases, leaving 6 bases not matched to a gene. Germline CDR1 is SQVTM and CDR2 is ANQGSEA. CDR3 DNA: TGCAGCGTTGACGGGAGGGCCTGGGATGAGCAGTTCTTC. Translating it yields CSVDGRAWDEQFF.

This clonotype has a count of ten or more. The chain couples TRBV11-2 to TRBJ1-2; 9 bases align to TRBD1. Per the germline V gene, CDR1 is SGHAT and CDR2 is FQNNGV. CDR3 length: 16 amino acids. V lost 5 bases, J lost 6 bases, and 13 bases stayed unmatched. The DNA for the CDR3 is TGTGCCAGCAGCGCTTACTCCGGGACAGGGACCAATGGCTACACCTTC. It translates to CASSAYSGTGTNGYTF.

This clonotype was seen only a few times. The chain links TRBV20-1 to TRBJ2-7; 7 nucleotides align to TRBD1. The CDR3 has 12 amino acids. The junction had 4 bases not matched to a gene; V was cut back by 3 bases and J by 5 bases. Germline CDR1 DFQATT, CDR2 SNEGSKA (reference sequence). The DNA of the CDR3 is TGCAGTGCTAGGAGGGGGCCCCACGAGCAGTACTTC. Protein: CSARRGPHEQYF.